Following are 2 T cell receptor beta chains from one sample sequenced in a study of CD8 T cells in Susac syndrome. An input of 0.5 to 1 ug of RNA was subjected to reverse transcription using random hexamers. Each CDR3 protein gets one entry after TCRdb re-called the immunoSEQ multiplex PCR reads with MiXCR. Of roughly 200,000 distinct CDR3 sequences in the sample, 90% to 95% were seen once. Specimen: CD4+ T cells from PBMCs. The receptors stem from a human donor with Susac syndrome.

V and J are TRBV7-3 and TRBJ2-3; TRBD2 is a possible D gene (5 bases). Germline V gene sequence: CDR1 SGHTA, CDR2 FQGTGA. The CDR3 covers 16 residues. The V gene lost 6 bases and the J gene lost 0 bases, with 16 bases spanning the gap. The CDR3 region is CASREFTGTSTDTQYF. CDR3 coding DNA: TGTGCCAGCAGGGAGTTTACGGGAACTAGCACAGATACGCAGTATTTT. The variable domain in full, completed from reference TRBV7-3 and TRBJ2-3, reads GAGVSQTPSNKVTEKGKYVELRCDPISGHTALYWYRQSLGQGPEFLIYFQGTGAADDSGLPNDRFFAVRPEGSVSTLKIQRTERGDSAVYLCASREFTGTSTDTQYFGPGTRLTVL.

The rearrangement links TRBV29-1 to TRBJ2-5; D may be TRBD1 or TRBD2 (5 bases each). Germline V lookup: CDR1 SQVTM, CDR2 ANQGSEA. The V end was cut by 0 bases, the J end by 2 bases, with 25 bases between. The CDR3 has 19 residues. The CDR3 protein is CSVEEDPPGGSKIQETQYF. The CDR3 coding sequence is TGCAGCGTTGAAGAAGATCCCCCTGGGGGTAGTAAGATACAAGAGACCCAGTACTTC.